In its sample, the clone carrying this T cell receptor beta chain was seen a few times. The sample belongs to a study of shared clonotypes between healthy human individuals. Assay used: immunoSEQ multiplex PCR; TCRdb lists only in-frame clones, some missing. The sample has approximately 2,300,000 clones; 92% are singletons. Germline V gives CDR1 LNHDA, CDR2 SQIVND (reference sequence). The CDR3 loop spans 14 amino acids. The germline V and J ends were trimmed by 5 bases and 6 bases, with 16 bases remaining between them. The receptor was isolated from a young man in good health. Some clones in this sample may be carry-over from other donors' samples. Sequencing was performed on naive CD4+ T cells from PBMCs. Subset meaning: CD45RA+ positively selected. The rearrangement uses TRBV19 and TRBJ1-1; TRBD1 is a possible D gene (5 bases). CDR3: CASSHRPPGAEAFF. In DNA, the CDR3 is TGTGCCAGTAGTCATAGGCCCCCGGGGGCTGAAGCTTTCTTT.